Each of the 2 T cell receptor beta chains below was sequenced from the same sample in a study of beta chain features in type 1 diabetes. General observations from the study: In all four CD4+ subsets, TCRB CDR3 length was significantly, moderately reduced in type 1 diabetes.

The whole isolated RNA underwent reverse transcription, so sequencing captured expressed TCRB transcripts. The repertoire was sequenced with immunoSEQ multiplex PCR; TCRdb's copy has only in-frame clones and lacks some. The table has roughly 350,000 clones, 8.5% to 10% seen once. These receptors lack a known antigen. Sequenced input: central memory CD4+ T cells from blood. Receptor source: a man aged 30 to 45 with type 1 diabetes.

This clone turned up a few times. The V call is TRBV30, the J call TRBJ1-2, with D maybe TRBD1 (5 bases). From germline, CDR1 is GTSNPN and CDR2 SVGIG (reference sequence). This CDR3 has 15 residues. Trimming left V 1 base short and J 4 bases short, with 16 bases between. The CDR3 DNA sequence: TGTGCCTGGAGTGCCAAAACCGGGGCCGGCTATGGCTACACCTTC. It is translated as CAWSAKTGAGYGYTF. Full variable domain (outside the CDR3, taken from reference TRBV30 and TRBJ1-2): SQTIHQWPATLVQPVGSPLSLECTVEGTSNPNLYWYRQAAGRGLQLLFYSVGIGQISSEVPQNLSASRPQDRQFILSSKKLLLSDSGFYLCAWSAKTGAGYGYTFGSGTRLTVV.

The rearrangement uses TRBV18 and TRBJ2-3; D uncertain. Germline assignment: CDR1 KGHSH and CDR2 LQKENI. The CDR3 is 15 amino acids. V was shortened by 3 bases and J by 4 bases, with 14 bases between the two germline ends. CDR3 sequence: CASSPTDPVADTQYF. DNA for the CDR3: TGTGCCAGCTCACCCACTGATCCGGTGGCAGATACGCAGTATTTT. Full variable domain (missing parts from reference TRBV18 and TRBJ2-3): NAGVMQNPRHLVRRRGQEARLRCSPMKGHSHVYWYRQLPEEGLKFMVYLQKENIIDESGMPKERFSAEFPKEGPSILRIQQVVRGDSAAYFCASSPTDPVADTQYFGPGTRLTVL.